This T cell receptor beta chain appears in the sequencing data of a study of tumor-infiltrating lymphocytes in primary liver carcinoma. Background on the study: The study included patients who were men and women aged 30 to 69 years.

Comments on this clonotype: Its antigen is still unknown.

Findings and limits, study-wide: No more than about 8-24% of top clones could be seen in all five tumor regions. Reduced overlap was seen in tumor-adjacent and tumor-blood pairs versus tumor region pairs.

Looked up from germline, CDR1 is MNHEY and CDR2 is SVGEGT. CDR3 length equals 13 residues. Trimming removed 6 bases at V and 2 bases at J, with 9 bases between. Synthesis of TCR beta cDNA was carried out from about 0.55 ug total RNA with a constant-region primer. ARM-PCR, slightly modified, supplied the TCR beta libraries through three nested multiplex PCR rounds. The study ran its first two PCR rounds for 9 to 10 cycles each, using TRBV1-TRBV30 forward primers and a C-beta reverse primer. One entry per CDR3 protein results from TCRdb running MiXCR on the multiplex PCR reads. The sample contains tens of thousands of distinct CDR3 sequences, roughly 80% of which appear only once. The tissue used was unsorted bulk material of about 19-34 mg. RNA and DNA were co-extracted from it with the AllPrep DNA/RNA mini kit.

The J gene is TRBJ2-3, the V gene TRBV6-2 or TRBV6-3, with a tentative D call TRBD2 (5 bases). This clonotype originated in a woman aged 25-40 years with primary liver carcinoma and hepatitis B virus infection. The sequenced sample consisted of liver tumor tissue from sampling region 5. Sample subset: tumor region T5, tumor centre. CDR3 in DNA: TGTGCCAGCAGCACGGAGGACACAGATACGCAGTATTTT. Protein sequence: CASSTEDTDTQYF.